Below, 6 T cell receptor beta chains from the same sample are listed, as sequenced in a study of T-cell reconstitution after alpha-beta-depleted transplantation in children. A library of TCRbeta sequences, prepared with unique molecular identifiers, was generated. MiXCR was run by TCRdb on the PCR reads, yielding one entry per CDR3 protein. The sample consists of fewer than 700,000 distinct CDR3 sequences, about an eighth of them appearing once. This sample comprised PBMCs, mostly from graft donor cells, obtained 360 days after TCRalphabeta/CD19-depleted stem cell transplant. These receptor sequences come from a male patient aged 10 to 17 who had a stem cell transplant for acute myeloid leukemia, so the T cells may come from the graft donor.

This clonotype was recorded a few times. This chain uses TRBV5-5 with TRBJ2-1; maybe TRBD2 (6 bases). The germline gives CDR1 SGHKS, CDR2 YYEKEE (reference sequence). The CDR3 contains 15 residues. V was cut by 2 bases and J by 7 bases, with 16 bases left in between. For the CDR3, the DNA is TGTGCCAGCAGCTTAGGCGGGAATGGAGTGAATGAGCAGTTCTTC. Amino acid sequence: CASSLGGNGVNEQFF.

This clonotype was detected ten times or more. The CDR3: CSARWLRLAGGVEDTQYF. The CDR3 DNA reads as TGCAGTGCTAGGTGGCTACGACTAGCGGGAGGAGTGGAGGATACGCAGTATTTT. V and J are TRBV20-1 and TRBJ2-3; 13 bases align to TRBD2. The CDR3 has 18 amino acids. The junction had 15 bases not matched to a gene; V was cut back by 3 bases and J by 6 bases. The germline V gene encodes CDR1 DFQATT and CDR2 SNEGSKA (reference sequence).

CDR3 loop: CASRPGQGAGGYTF. The CDR3 nucleotides read TGTGCCAGCAGGCCGGGACAGGGGGCGGGCGGCTACACCTTC. The chain joins TRBV27 to TRBJ1-2; 12 positions agree with TRBD1. Germline V gene lookup returns CDR1 MNHEY and CDR2 SMNVEV (reference sequence). V was clipped by 6 bases and J by 8 bases; unmatched bases: 7. The CDR3 consists of 14 residues.

The chain has TRBV18 and TRBJ1-1, with D unclear. Germline CDR1 and CDR2: KGHSH and LQKENI. The CDR3 covers 12 residues. Trimming pared 6 bases from V and 5 bases from J, leaving 10 bases between. CDR3 sequence: CASSSGETEAFF. For the CDR3, the DNA is TGTGCCAGCTCGTCGGGTGAGACTGAAGCTTTCTTT.

This chain connects TRBV5-4 to TRBJ2-1; D perhaps matches TRBD2 (5 bases). Germline V gene data show CDR1 as SGHNT and CDR2 as YYREEE (reference sequence). V was cut by 5 bases and J by 10 bases, with 10 bases left in between. This CDR3 is 11 amino acids long. The CDR3 region has the DNA TGTGCCAGCAGGAGCGGCGGGGAGCAGTTCTTC. It codes for CASRSGGEQFF.

At least ten counts were recorded for this clonotype. J is TRBJ2-4 and V is TRBV7-9; 11 nucleotides line up with TRBD2. This CDR3 is 15 amino acids long. Per the germline V gene, CDR1 is SEHNR and CDR2 is FQNEAQ (reference sequence). V lost 4 bases to trimming and J lost 8 bases; unmatched junction nucleotides: 7. The CDR3 bases are TGTGCCAGCAGCTCGCAGACTAGCGGGAAATACATTCAGTACTTC. Translating it yields CASSSQTSGKYIQYF.